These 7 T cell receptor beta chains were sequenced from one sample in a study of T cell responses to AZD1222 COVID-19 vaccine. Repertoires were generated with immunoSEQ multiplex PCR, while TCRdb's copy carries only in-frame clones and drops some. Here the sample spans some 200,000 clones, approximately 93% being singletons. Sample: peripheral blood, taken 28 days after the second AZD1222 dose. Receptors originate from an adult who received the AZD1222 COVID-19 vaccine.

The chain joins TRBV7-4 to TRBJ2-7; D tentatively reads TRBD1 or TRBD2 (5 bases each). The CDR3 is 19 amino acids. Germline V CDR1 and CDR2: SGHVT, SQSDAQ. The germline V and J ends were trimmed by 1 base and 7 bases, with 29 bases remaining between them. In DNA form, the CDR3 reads TGTGCCAGCAGCTTAGATTTTGTCAGCTTGGAAGGGGAGATTGGGGAGCAGTACTTC. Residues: CASSLDFVSLEGEIGEQYF. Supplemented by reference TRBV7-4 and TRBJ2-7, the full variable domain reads GAGVSQSPRYKVAKRGRDVALRCDSISGHVTLYWYRQTLGQGSEVLTYSQSDAQRDKSGRPSGRFSAERPERSVSTLKIQRTEQGDSAVYLCASSLDFVSLEGEIGEQYFGPGTRLTVT.

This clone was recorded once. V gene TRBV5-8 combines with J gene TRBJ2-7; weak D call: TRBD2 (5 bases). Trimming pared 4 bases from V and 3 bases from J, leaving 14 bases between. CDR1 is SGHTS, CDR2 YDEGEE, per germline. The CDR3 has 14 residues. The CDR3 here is CASSTGNLLYEQYF. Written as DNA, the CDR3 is TGTGCCAGCAGCACCGGGAATCTGCTCTACGAGCAGTACTTC.

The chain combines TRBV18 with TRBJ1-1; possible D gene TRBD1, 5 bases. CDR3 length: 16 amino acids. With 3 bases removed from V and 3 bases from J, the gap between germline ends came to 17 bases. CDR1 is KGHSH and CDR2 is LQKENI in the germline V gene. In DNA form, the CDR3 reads TGTGCCAGCTCACCTGGACTCACTAGGGGTTACACTGAAGCTTTCTTT. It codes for CASSPGLTRGYTEAFF.

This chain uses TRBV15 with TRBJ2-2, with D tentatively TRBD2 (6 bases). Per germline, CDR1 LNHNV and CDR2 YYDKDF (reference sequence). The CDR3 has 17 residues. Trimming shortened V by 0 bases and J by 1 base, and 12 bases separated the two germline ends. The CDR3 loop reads CATSRDQVAVNTGELFF. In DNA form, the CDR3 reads TGTGCCACCAGCAGAGATCAAGTAGCGGTGAACACCGGGGAGCTGTTTTTT.

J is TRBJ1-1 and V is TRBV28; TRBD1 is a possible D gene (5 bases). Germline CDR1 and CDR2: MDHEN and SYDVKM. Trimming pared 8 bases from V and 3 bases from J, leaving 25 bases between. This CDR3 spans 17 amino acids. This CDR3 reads CASGPLGGSGGDTEAFF. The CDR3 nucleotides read TGTGCCAGCGGACCCTTGGGGGGGTCGGGGGGAGACACTGAAGCTTTCTTT.

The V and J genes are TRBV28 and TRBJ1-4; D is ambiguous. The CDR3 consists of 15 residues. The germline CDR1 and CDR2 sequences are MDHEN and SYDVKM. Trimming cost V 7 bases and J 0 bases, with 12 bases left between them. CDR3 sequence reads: CASTLGSATNEKLFF. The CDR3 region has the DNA TGTGCCAGCACCCTGGGGAGTGCAACTAATGAAAAACTGTTTTTT.

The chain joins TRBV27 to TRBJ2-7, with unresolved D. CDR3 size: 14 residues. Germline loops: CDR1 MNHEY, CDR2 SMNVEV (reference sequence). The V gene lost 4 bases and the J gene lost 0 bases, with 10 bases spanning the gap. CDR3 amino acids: CASSSLPHSYEQYF. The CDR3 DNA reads TGTGCCAGCAGTTCCCTTCCTCACTCCTACGAGCAGTACTTC.